The 12 T cell receptor delta chains in this list originate from one sample, sequenced in a study of gamma-delta chains in newborns, infants, children. TCRdb repeated clone calling on the reads with CATT. This repertoire shows 10,000 or so delta-chain clones, 3.5% found once; its top ten account for over 7%. Source material: blood. All receptors come from a child who was a newborn, infant or young child, either healthy, febrile or measles-vaccinated (not recorded which).

The sample holds a few counts of this clone. The protein in this entry is translated from the DNA; at residue 17 it differs from the protein listed in TCRdb. This chain connects TRDV2 to TRDJ1, with 9 bases aligning to TRDD3. The germline gives CDR1 GEAIGNYY, CDR2 EKD. The CDR3 length is 18 residues. In nucleotides, the CDR3 is TGTGCCTGTGACACCGTTTCTGGGGGATCCCGGTACACCGATAAACTCACCTTT. Translation: CACDTVSGGSRYTDKLTF.

This clone was seen only a few times. The V and J genes are TRDV1 and TRDJ1, with D possibly matching TRDD2 (5 bases). The CDR3 loop spans 17 amino acids. The ends were cut back, 3 bases at V and 8 bases at J, with 25 bases in the middle. Looked up from germline, CDR1 is TSWWSYY and CDR2 is QGS. This chain's CDR3 is CALGDSPRMDLRSKLIF. In DNA, the CDR3 is TGTGCTCTTGGGGATAGCCCGAGGATGGACCTACGATCCAAACTCATCTTT.

This clone was found a few times. A far larger clone is a single base away, which makes a read error likely. Other DNA sequences in this sample translate to the same CDR3. The chain combines TRDV2 with TRDJ2; 12 bases align to TRDD3. The CDR3 length is 14 residues. Germline V gene data show CDR1 as GEAIGNYY and CDR2 as EKD. As DNA, the CDR3 is TGTGCCTGTGACATACTGGGGGATACAGCACAACTCTTCTTC. Protein sequence: CACDILGDTAQLFF.

This clone was counted between two and nine times. The chain links TRDV1 to TRDJ1; D possibly matches TRDD2 or TRDD3 (7 bases each). CDR3 length: 19 amino acids. Trimming shortened V by 5 bases and J by 0 bases, and 25 bases separated the two germline ends. Germline values: CDR1 TSWWSYY, CDR2 QGS. This chain's CDR3 is CALGSFLPYWGLYTDKLIF. Here the CDR3 DNA reads TGTGCTCTTGGGTCCTTCCTCCCGTACTGGGGTCTGTACACCGATAAACTCATCTTT.

This clone was seen only a few times. One end of the junction is discordant with germline, which a read error may explain. The chain joins TRDV1 to TRDJ1; TRDD2 might be the D (8 bases). CDR1 is TSWWSYY, CDR2 QGS, per germline. CDR3 size: 23 residues. CDR3 residues: CALGNQIGFLLSGDILFADKLIF. As DNA, the CDR3 is TGTGCTCTTGGCAATCAAATCGGCTTCCTACTCAGTGGGGATATTTTGTTCGCCGATAAACTCATTTTT.

This clone has a handful of counts. The chain couples TRDV2 to TRDJ3; 9 nucleotides line up with TRDD3. The germline CDR1 and CDR2 sequences are GEAIGNYY and EKD. The CDR3 covers 20 residues. Losses at the gene ends were 1 base for V and 0 bases for J; bases not matched to a gene: 9. The CDR3 sequence is CACDTVSGGSSSWDTRQMFF. The DNA for the CDR3 is TGTGCCTGTGACACGGTGTCTGGGGGATCCAGCTCCTGGGACACCCGACAGATGTTTTTC.

The J gene call is TRDJ1, but no V gene call exists; the table names TRDD3, a call not compared with the DNA. The CDR3 totals 16 residues. Here the CDR3 DNA reads TGTGCCTGTGACCGCCGGGAATACAACGACGCCGATAAACTCATTTTT. It is translated as CACDRREYNDADKLIF.

This clone occurred a few times. The chain combines TRDV2 with TRDJ3; D might be TRDD3 (6 bases). Trimming removed 0 bases at V and 0 bases at J, with 11 bases between. The V gene's germline CDR1 is GEAIGNYY and CDR2 EKD. The CDR3 runs to 18 residues. The CDR3 DNA sequence: TGTGCCTGTGACACCGTGGGGGCCAGCTCCTGGGACACCCGACAGATGTTTTTC. This encodes CACDTVGASSWDTRQMFF.

The J gene corresponds to TRDJ1; a V gene call is absent. CDR3 length equals 15 residues. CDR3 sequence (DNA): TGTGCTCTTGGGGGTGTGGTGGAAACCACCGATAAACTCATCTTT. It translates to CALGGVVETTDKLIF.

This clone was counted between two and nine times. The J gene is TRDJ1, the V gene TRDV3; D remains ambiguous. The ends were cut back, 3 bases at V and 1 base at J, with 6 bases in the middle. This CDR3 comprises 11 residues. The germline V gene encodes CDR1 TVYSNPD and CDR2 GDNSRS (reference sequence). CDR3 amino acids: CALPRTDKLIF. The CDR3 coding sequence is TGTGCCTTACCCCGCACCGATAAACTCATCTTT.

The chain combines TRDV1 with TRDJ1; TRDD2 might be the D (5 bases). V lost 0 bases and J 5 bases, leaving 49 bases between the germline ends. There are 27 residues in the CDR3. The germline CDR1 and CDR2 sequences are TSWWSYY and QGS. The CDR3 loop is CALGELAFFDWRLHIERRRFIADKLIF. The CDR3, as DNA: TGTGCTCTTGGGGAACTAGCATTTTTTGATTGGCGCCTTCACATCGAACGAAGACGGTTCATCGCTGATAAACTCATCTTT.

The chain is built from TRDV2 and TRDJ1, with 8 bases aligning to TRDD3. The CDR3 has 22 amino acids. The V gene end was trimmed by 4 bases and the J gene end by 4 bases; junction bases not matched to a gene: 31. Germline CDR1 is GEAIGNYY and CDR2 is EKD. This chain's CDR3 is CACDTIGYPRQGDTRRLDKLIF. Here the CDR3 DNA reads TGTGCCTGTGATACGATAGGATACCCGCGGCAAGGGGATACCCGCCGTCTCGATAAACTCATCTTT.